Listed here is a single T cell receptor beta chain. Its antigen is unknown. Making cDNA involved eight separate reactions per sample. The unique tags termed UMIs, each holding a 6-nucleotide sample barcode, were added by means of template switching. Using the 5' RACE reads, TCRdb records one entry per CDR3 protein without DNA. The sample table includes about 380,000 distinct CDR3 sequences. There are 15 residues in the CDR3. Germline V CDR1 and CDR2: DFQATT, SNEGSKA (reference sequence). The data originate from a study of monozygotic twins with inflammatory bowel disease. Study findings and constraints: Similarity of repertoires did not differ between concordant and discordant twins, possibly from limited power. The authors could not tell different T cell subtypes apart.

V usage is TRBV20-1 and J usage is TRBJ1-5. The TCR sequence derives from a human donor with ulcerative colitis or Crohn's disease, or a healthy co-twin of an affected twin (not recorded which). The sequencing sample was made of blood. The CDR3 spells CSARDGTRSNQPQHF.